This T cell receptor beta chain was recorded in a study of blood T cell repertoires in COVID-19. Sequenced by immunoSEQ multiplex PCR; TCRdb stores in-frame clones only, minus some. The sample includes 150,000 to 170,000 clones, about 80% of them seen just once. The CDR3 runs 13 residues. Trimming at V came to 2 bases and at J to 5 bases, leaving 1 base not matched to a gene. The sample comprised peripheral blood. This clonotype was sampled from a woman aged 55-70 years with acute or convalescent COVID-19. The V call is TRBV12-3 or TRBV12-4, the J call TRBJ1-2; 8 bases match TRBD1. CDR3 DNA: TGTGCCAGCAGTTTACAGGGGGCATATGGCTACACCTTC. Translation gives CASSLQGAYGYTF.